Each of the 26 T cell receptor beta chains below was sequenced from the same sample in a study of cytotoxic CD8 clonotypes in ibrutinib-treated CLL (dated by TCRdb to the early 2020s). The library came from the immunoSEQ multiplex PCR assay. Here the immuneACCESS table is served through TCRdb, limited to in-frame sequences with V and J called. Missing clones are a known gap in these copies; in checked studies unresolved V genes cover under half, and the rest lacks a known reason. The sample includes about 200,000 clones, with approximately 68% observed a single time. The top ten constitute 13% of the sample. The sample's time point label is to be understood as: around 25 months on ibrutinib. Sequenced material: PBMCs, taken after 24 months of ibrutinib treatment. These receptor sequences come from a human donor with chronic lymphocytic leukemia.

The rearrangement uses TRBV19 and TRBJ2-5, with D possibly called TRBD1 or TRBD2 (5 bases each). This CDR3 contains 13 residues. Trimming left V 3 bases short and J 5 bases short, with 10 bases between. Germline CDR1 and CDR2: LNHDA and SQIVND (reference sequence). The CDR3 region is CASSIGTRETQYF. The CDR3 DNA reads TGTGCCAGTAGTATCGGGACGAGGGAGACCCAGTACTTC. Full variable domain (rest looked up from reference TRBV19 and TRBJ2-5): DGGITQSPKYLFRKEGQNVTLSCEQNLNHDAMYWYRQDPGQGLRLIYYSQIVNDFQKGDIAEGYSVSREKKESFPLTVTSAQKNPTAFYLCASSIGTRETQYFGPGTRLLVL.

The V gene is TRBV2, the J gene TRBJ1-5; 9 nucleotides agree with TRBD1. This CDR3 spans 16 amino acids. Germline CDR1 reads SNHLY; CDR2 reads FYNNEI. After removal of 4 bases from V and 0 bases from J, the junction contained 4 bases not matched to a gene. The CDR3 nucleotides are TGTGCCAGCAGTGCCGGGACAGGGATTAGCAATCAGCCCCAGCATTTT. Its translation is CASSAGTGISNQPQHF. Supplemented by reference TRBV2 and TRBJ1-5, the full variable domain reads EPEVTQTPSHQVTQMGQEVILRCVPISNHLYFYWYRQILGQKVEFLVSFYNNEISEKSEIFDDQFSVERPDGSNFTLKIRSTKLEDSAMYFCASSAGTGISNQPQHFGDGTRLSIL.

The genes are TRBV9 and TRBJ2-7, with D perhaps TRBD2 (5 bases). Trimming cost V 0 bases and J 3 bases, with 13 bases left between them. Germline V gives CDR1 SGDLS, CDR2 YYNGEE. There are 15 residues in the CDR3. Written as DNA, the CDR3 is TGTGCCAGCAGCGTAGGACTAACCGCGGGCTACGAGCAGTACTTC. It codes for CASSVGLTAGYEQYF. The complete variable domain, with remaining parts taken from reference TRBV9 and TRBJ2-7, reads DSGVTQTPKHLITATGQRVTLRCSPRSGDLSVYWYQQSLDQGLQFLIQYYNGEERAKGNILERFSAQQFPDLHSELNLSSLELGDSALYFCASSVGLTAGYEQYFGPGTRLTVT.

This chain joins TRBV19 and TRBJ2-4; 11 bases are shared with TRBD1. J gave up 1 base and V 4 bases, and 0 bases lay outside the gene matches. Germline-derived CDR1 and CDR2 are LNHDA and SQIVND (reference sequence). The CDR3 has 15 amino acids. CDR3 protein: CASSRDRGAKNIQYF. In nucleotides, the CDR3 is TGTGCCAGTAGTAGGGACAGGGGGGCCAAAAACATTCAGTACTTC.

The chain employs TRBV5-4 and TRBJ1-1; tentative D call: TRBD1 (5 bases). This CDR3 comprises 14 residues. Germline V CDR1 and CDR2: SGHNT, YYREEE (reference sequence). V lost 2 bases and J 5 bases, leaving 13 bases between the germline ends. CDR3 sequence reads: CASSFRGSGTEAFF. CDR3 coding DNA: TGTGCCAGCAGCTTCCGGGGCTCGGGGACTGAAGCTTTCTTT.

The CDR3 spells CASSLYRQVYEQYF. In DNA, the CDR3 is TGTGCCAGCAGCTTGTACAGGCAGGTCTACGAGCAGTACTTC. The gene calls are TRBV5-6 and TRBJ2-7; perhaps TRBD1 as D (5 bases). Germline values: CDR1 SGHDT, CDR2 YYEEEE. The CDR3 consists of 14 residues. Deletions cut 1 base from V and 3 bases from J, with 11 bases between.

The rearrangement uses TRBV7-9 and TRBJ2-7, with D unclear. The CDR3 extends over 14 amino acids. V shed 4 bases and J shed 2 bases, with 12 bases lying between them. CDR1 and CDR2 (germline): SEHNR, FQNEAQ (reference sequence). CDR3 in amino acids: CASSSSLTTYEQYF. CDR3 nucleotide sequence: TGTGCCAGCAGCTCGTCCTTGACAACCTACGAGCAGTACTTC. The full variable domain, rest sourced from reference TRBV7-9 and TRBJ2-7, is DTGVSQNPRHKITKRGQNVTFRCDPISEHNRLYWYRQTLGQGPEFLTYFQNEAQLEKSRLLSDRFSAERPKGSFSTLEIQRTEQGDSAMYLCASSSSLTTYEQYFGPGTRLTVT.

The J gene is TRBJ2-5, the V gene TRBV5-6; 7 bases agree with TRBD1. This CDR3 has 14 amino acids. V shed 4 bases, J shed 5 bases, and the junction held 8 bases outside the gene matches. Germline V gene sequence: CDR1 SGHDT, CDR2 YYEEEE. CDR3 amino acids: CASSTRQGGETQYF. The CDR3 coding sequence is TGTGCCAGCAGCACAAGACAGGGCGGGGAGACCCAGTACTTC.

The V and J genes are TRBV7-9 and TRBJ2-1; TRBD2 aligns across 7 bases. CDR1 is SEHNR and CDR2 is FQNEAQ in the germline V gene (reference sequence). The V segment lost 5 bases and the J segment 8 bases; nucleotides outside the gene matches: 12. The CDR3 consists of 15 residues. This CDR3 reads CASSERTSNFYEQFF. For the CDR3, the DNA is TGTGCCAGCAGCGAGCGGACTAGTAATTTCTATGAGCAGTTCTTC.

The chain joins TRBV19 to TRBJ2-7; 9 bases align to TRBD1. CDR3 length: 13 residues. J gave up 0 bases and V 6 bases, and 0 bases lay outside the gene matches. Germline CDR1 reads LNHDA; CDR2 reads SQIVND (reference sequence). The CDR3, as DNA: TGTGCCAGTAGGGGACAGGGCTCCTACGAGCAGTACTTC. It codes for CASRGQGSYEQYF.

CDR3 in DNA: TGTGCCAGCAGCTTAGGGACCGGGACAGTCGGATACGAGCAGTACTTC. The encoded protein is CASSLGTGTVGYEQYF. The V and J genes are TRBV7-9 and TRBJ2-7; 7 nucleotides align to TRBD1. The germline V gene encodes CDR1 SEHNR and CDR2 FQNEAQ (reference sequence). The CDR3 is 16 residues long. Trimming at V came to 1 base and at J to 4 bases, leaving 10 bases not matched to a gene.

This clone turned up a few times. This chain connects TRBV5-1 to TRBJ1-1; 9 bases agree with TRBD1. Trimming at V came to 4 bases and at J to 6 bases, leaving 13 bases not matched to a gene. CDR1 and CDR2 (germline): SGHRS, YFSETQ. The CDR3 loop spans 16 amino acids. The CDR3 DNA is TGCGCCAGCAGCCCGACTTCGGGACAGGGTAAACCTGAAGCTTTCTTT. The encoded protein is CASSPTSGQGKPEAFF.

The gene calls are TRBV28 and TRBJ1-5, with D unresolved. In germline, CDR1 is MDHEN, CDR2 SYDVKM. CDR3 length: 17 residues. The V gene lost 3 bases and the J gene lost 0 bases, with 15 bases spanning the gap. In DNA, the CDR3 is TGTGCCAGCAGTTTCTCAGGCGTCGAGTATAGCAATCAGCCCCAGCATTTT. Translating it yields CASSFSGVEYSNQPQHF.

The V gene is TRBV4-3, the J gene TRBJ1-2; TRBD1 is a possible D gene (6 bases). The length of the CDR3 is 14 residues. Germline-derived CDR1 and CDR2 are LGHNA and YSLEER. Trimming left V 4 bases short and J 4 bases short, with 13 bases between. CDR3 sequence reads: CASSLRTGPYGYTF. The CDR3 DNA reads as TGCGCCAGCAGCCTACGAACAGGGCCCTATGGCTACACCTTC.

In this sample, this clone is medium-sized. The rearrangement joins TRBV6-5 to TRBJ1-2, with 7 nucleotides matching TRBD1. Germline CDR1 and CDR2: MNHEY and SVGAGI. This CDR3 spans 16 amino acids. J gave up 6 bases and V 0 bases, and 10 bases lay outside the gene matches. DNA for the CDR3: TGTGCCAGCAGTTACTCTCCGACAGGGACTCCTCATGGCTACACCTTC. It yields the protein CASSYSPTGTPHGYTF.

The gene calls are TRBV10-2 and TRBJ2-7; 11 bases map to TRBD2. The germline gives CDR1 WSHSY, CDR2 SAAADI. V shed 7 bases and J 1 base; nucleotides not matched to a gene: 12. CDR3 size: 17 residues. As DNA, the CDR3 is TGCGCCAGCACCGAAAAAAAAACTAGCGGGGGTTCCTACGAGCAGTACTTC. Translated, it gives CASTEKKTSGGSYEQYF.

This chain joins TRBV19 and TRBJ2-2; D may be TRBD1 (5 bases). Germline V gene lookup returns CDR1 LNHDA and CDR2 SQIVND (reference sequence). CDR3 length equals 14 residues. Trimming pared 7 bases from V and 1 base from J, leaving 10 bases between. Written as DNA, the CDR3 is TGTGCCAGTATTCAGGGATTGAACACCGGGGAGCTGTTTTTT. This translates into CASIQGLNTGELFF.

Only one count was recorded for this clone. V usage is TRBV19 and J usage is TRBJ2-7; 12 bases map to TRBD2. Losses at the gene ends were 6 bases for V and 5 bases for J; bases not matched to a gene: 5. The CDR3 runs 14 residues. From germline, CDR1 is LNHDA and CDR2 SQIVND (reference sequence). CDR3 DNA: TGTGCCAGTAGAAAACTAGCGGGAGGTCACGAGCAGTACTTC. Its translation: CASRKLAGGHEQYF.

This clone was seen only a few times. V gene TRBV6-6 combines with J gene TRBJ1-5; D gene uncertain. Per the germline V gene, CDR1 is MNHNY and CDR2 is SVGAGI (reference sequence). Trimming removed 5 bases from V and 0 bases from J, with 11 bases in between. This CDR3 has 15 residues. Written as DNA, the CDR3 is TGTGCCAGCAGTCCCGGCGGTTATAGCAATCAGCCCCAGCATTTT. Protein sequence: CASSPGGYSNQPQHF.

The chain is built from TRBV4-2 and TRBJ1-1; 8 positions match TRBD1. Germline loops: CDR1 LGHNA, CDR2 YNFKEQ. The ends lost 2 bases at V and 2 bases at J; junction bases unmatched: 10. This CDR3 region has 17 residues. CDR3 in amino acids: CASSQWTGTISNTEAFF. In DNA, the CDR3 is TGTGCCAGCAGCCAATGGACAGGGACTATTAGTAACACTGAAGCTTTCTTT.

This clone was seen a few times. The rearrangement joins TRBV18 to TRBJ1-5, with D hard to call. The germline V gene encodes CDR1 KGHSH and CDR2 LQKENI. The CDR3 length is 13 residues. Trimming took off 6 bases at V and 4 bases at J, with 10 bases between the two ends. For the CDR3, the DNA is TGTGCCAGCTCCTTCACAGAAAATCAGCCCCAGCATTTT. Protein: CASSFTENQPQHF.

This clone turned up a few times. This chain joins TRBV9 and TRBJ1-1; perhaps TRBD1 as D (6 bases). This CDR3 has 15 residues. V was clipped by 4 bases and J by 0 bases, with 13 bases between them. Germline V gene data show CDR1 as SGDLS and CDR2 as YYNGEE. CDR3 sequence reads: CASSPRGVMNTEAFF. CDR3 nucleotide sequence: TGTGCCAGCAGCCCAAGGGGGGTCATGAACACTGAAGCTTTCTTT. Supplemented by reference TRBV9 and TRBJ1-1, the full variable domain reads DSGVTQTPKHLITATGQRVTLRCSPRSGDLSVYWYQQSLDQGLQFLIQYYNGEERAKGNILERFSAQQFPDLHSELNLSSLELGDSALYFCASSPRGVMNTEAFFGQGTRLTVV.

The rearrangement links TRBV30 to TRBJ1-1, with D unresolved. Germline V gene sequence: CDR1 GTSNPN, CDR2 SVGIG (reference sequence). The CDR3 totals 12 residues. The germline V and J ends were trimmed by 3 bases and 3 bases, with 8 bases remaining between them. The CDR3 sequence: CAWRAPHTEAFF. The DNA of the CDR3 is TGTGCCTGGAGGGCCCCACACACTGAAGCTTTCTTT. Full variable domain (missing parts from reference TRBV30 and TRBJ1-1): SQTIHQWPATLVQPVGSPLSLECTVEGTSNPNLYWYRQAAGRGLQLLFYSVGIGQISSEVPQNLSASRPQDRQFILSSKKLLLSDSGFYLCAWRAPHTEAFFGQGTRLTVV.

This clone was counted once. CDR3 DNA sequence: TGTGCCAGCAGTGACTCGGGGCGGTGGGAGAACTATGGCGGCTACACCTTC. Its translation is CASSDSGRWENYGGYTF. The chain uses TRBV6-4 and TRBJ1-2, with D perhaps matching TRBD1 (5 bases). The CDR3 spans 17 residues. Germline CDR1 is MRHNA and CDR2 is SNTAGT. V shed 0 bases and J shed 8 bases, with 22 bases lying between them.

J is TRBJ1-5 and V is TRBV9, with D uncertain. CDR1 is SGDLS, CDR2 YYNGEE, per germline. V gave up 1 base and J gave up 5 bases, with 7 bases separating them. This CDR3 is 13 amino acids long. CDR3: CASSVRVDQPQHF. The CDR3 DNA follows: TGTGCCAGCAGCGTACGGGTAGATCAGCCCCAGCATTTT. Based on the CDR3 plus reference TRBV9 and TRBJ1-5, the full variable domain is DSGVTQTPKHLITATGQRVTLRCSPRSGDLSVYWYQQSLDQGLQFLIQYYNGEERAKGNILERFSAQQFPDLHSELNLSSLELGDSALYFCASSVRVDQPQHFGDGTRLSIL.

This rearrangement joins TRBV7-8 to TRBJ2-7; no definite D call. CDR1 SGHVS and CDR2 FQNEAQ come from the germline V gene. The ends were cut back, 1 base at V and 2 bases at J, with 12 bases in the middle. This CDR3 is 15 amino acids long. The DNA for the CDR3 is TGTGCCAGCAGCTTAGTATTCAGCCAAACCTACGAGCAGTACTTC. Protein: CASSLVFSQTYEQYF.